The source of this T cell receptor beta chain is a study of shared clonotypes between healthy human individuals. Caucasian adults residing in Nashville, Tennessee made up all the donors. Produced via immunoSEQ multiplex PCR; TCRdb's table is partial and in-frame only. The sample includes over a million clones, 95% to 99% of them seen just once. Sequencing input: naive CD4+ T cells sorted from blood. Specified subset: CD45RA+ positively selected. The TCR originated in a man younger than 45 in good health.

CDR3 nucleotides: TGTGCCAGCAGCTTAGGTCCGCCGGCAGATACGCAGTATTTT. This sequence encodes CASSLGPPADTQYF. The J gene is TRBJ2-3, the V gene TRBV11-3; D gene ambiguous. CDR1 and CDR2 from the germline V gene are SGHNT and YENEEA. Trimming left V 1 base short and J 4 bases short, with 9 bases between. This CDR3 spans 14 amino acids.